The 23 T cell receptor beta chains below were found in one sample sequenced in a study of CD4 T cells in relation to SARS-CoV-2 and coronaviruses (dated by TCRdb to the early 2020s). The library was generated by the immunoSEQ multiplex PCR assay. In its TCRdb copy, this immuneACCESS table keeps in-frame sequences only and misses some clones. Where compared with another copy, unresolved V genes explain less than half of these, and the others have no known cause. This sample holds tens of thousands of clones; more than 85% were observed only once. The top ten hold around 0.23% of the sample. CD4+ T cells from unexposed donors were collected before the COVID-19 pandemic (2011-2018). Sequenced: naive CD4+ T cells from PBMCs. The sample's cell subset or site, from its label and the paper: naive CD4+ T cells isolated by negative enrichment. Every receptor here comes from a human donor in good health.

The chain couples TRBV28 to TRBJ2-3; 7 bases agree with TRBD2. Germline lookup yields CDR1 MDHEN and CDR2 SYDVKM. The ends lost 4 bases at V and 4 bases at J; junction bases unmatched: 5. This CDR3 has 14 amino acids. CDR3 coding DNA: TGTGCCAGCAGTTCTGGCGGGAGCTCAGATACGCAGTATTTT. Translating it yields CASSSGGSSDTQYF.

The chain links TRBV28 to TRBJ2-7; TRBD1 agrees at 7 bases. This CDR3 comprises 15 residues. Trimming removed 5 bases from V and 4 bases from J; junction bases left unmatched: 11. Germline V lookup: CDR1 MDHEN, CDR2 SYDVKM. Written as DNA, the CDR3 is TGTGCCAGCAGTACCGCACAGGGGTCCAGTTACGAGCAGTACTTC. The encoded protein is CASSTAQGSSYEQYF.

Here the CDR3 reads CASSRTGGSVNEQFF. The CDR3 nucleotides are TGCGCCAGCAGCCGAACAGGGGGCTCGGTCAATGAGCAGTTCTTC. The chain links TRBV4-1 to TRBJ2-1; 9 bases align to TRBD1. Germline V gene sequence: CDR1 MGHRA, CDR2 YSYEKL. The CDR3 sequence is 15 residues long. Trimming cost V 4 bases and J 6 bases; bases outside gene matches: 7.

The V gene is TRBV7-6, the J gene TRBJ1-6, with D unclear. The CDR3 spans 14 residues. V shed 5 bases and J shed 7 bases, with 12 bases lying between them. In germline, CDR1 is SGHVS, CDR2 FNYEAQ. The CDR3 sequence is CASSKRTENSPLHF. CDR3 DNA sequence: TGTGCCAGCAGCAAAAGGACCGAGAATTCACCCCTCCACTTT.

The V and J genes are TRBV7-3 and TRBJ2-2; 11 bases align to TRBD2. V lost 1 base and J lost 4; bases outside the gene matches: 17. CDR1 and CDR2 (germline): SGHTA, FQGTGA. This CDR3 comprises 21 residues. The CDR3 loop reads CASSLKSPGLAGGLGTGELFF. CDR3 bases: TGTGCCAGCAGCTTAAAGTCTCCCGGCCTAGCGGGGGGCCTGGGCACCGGGGAGCTGTTTTTT. The whole variable domain, remainder taken from reference TRBV7-3 and TRBJ2-2, is GAGVSQTPSNKVTEKGKYVELRCDPISGHTALYWYRQSLGQGPEFLIYFQGTGAADDSGLPNDRFFAVRPEGSVSTLKIQRTERGDSAVYLCASSLKSPGLAGGLGTGELFFGEGSRLTVL.

This chain joins TRBV28 and TRBJ1-1, with 10 nucleotides matching TRBD1. After removal of 5 bases from V and 3 bases from J, the junction contained 6 bases not matched to a gene. This CDR3 is built from 15 residues. Germline CDR1 and CDR2: MDHEN and SYDVKM. CDR3 bases: TGTGCCAGCAGTCCCCCCGGACAGGGGGACACTGAAGCTTTCTTT. Translated, it gives CASSPPGQGDTEAFF.

The chain carries TRBV5-1 and TRBJ2-1; 11 positions agree with TRBD2. Germline V gene lookup returns CDR1 SGHRS and CDR2 YFSETQ. Trimming took 0 bases from V and 6 from J; bases not matched to a gene: 2. The CDR3 runs 15 residues. Here the CDR3 DNA reads TGCGCCAGCAGCTTGGCAGGGACTAGCGGCAATGAGCAGTTCTTC. Protein product: CASSLAGTSGNEQFF.

A single count supports this clone. This sequence joins TRBV2 and TRBJ2-1, with D uncertain. V lost 2 bases to trimming and J lost 5 bases, with 10 bases between them. The CDR3 covers 14 residues. Germline V gene data show CDR1 as SNHLY and CDR2 as FYNNEI. The CDR3 sequence: CASSETREDNEQFF. In DNA, the CDR3 is TGTGCCAGCAGTGAAACAAGGGAAGACAATGAGCAGTTCTTC.

V usage is TRBV21-1 and J usage is TRBJ1-5. TRBV21-1 is recorded as a pseudogene. This CDR3 contains 18 residues. CDR3 nucleotides: TGTGCCAGCAGCAAACAGATGACAGGGAGGGATTGCAATCAGCCCCAGCATTTT. It codes for CASSKQMTGRDCNQPQHF.

The V call is TRBV1, the J call TRBJ1-2. TRBV1 is given as a pseudogene. The CDR3 extends over 14 amino acids. This CDR3 reads CTSSLAGANYGYTF. The CDR3 DNA reads TGCACCAGCAGCCTGGCAGGAGCTAACTATGGCTACACCTTC.

This clone was detected only once. The rearrangement links TRBV5-1 to TRBJ2-5; 8 bases are shared with TRBD1. Germline loops: CDR1 SGHRS, CDR2 YFSETQ. This CDR3 is built from 15 residues. V lost 5 bases, J lost 1 base, and 7 bases stayed unmatched. CDR3 sequence (DNA): TGCGCCAGCAGGGGGCTAACAGGGGGCCAAGAGACCCAGTACTTC. This codes for CASRGLTGGQETQYF.

The chain is built from TRBV7-8 and TRBJ2-3; D is undetermined. Per the germline V gene, CDR1 is SGHVS and CDR2 is FQNEAQ. The V and J ends lost 5 bases and 2 bases respectively, with 11 bases between them. The CDR3 length is 14 residues. CDR3 protein: CASSPKRHTDTQYF. For the CDR3, the DNA is TGTGCCAGCAGCCCCAAAAGACACACAGATACGCAGTATTTT.

The chain recombines TRBV4-3 with TRBJ2-1; D possibly corresponds to TRBD2 (6 bases). CDR1 and CDR2 (germline): LGHNA, YSLEER. This CDR3 has 15 residues. V lost 4 bases to trimming and J lost 8 bases, with 18 bases between them. The CDR3 loop reads CASSLLAGGKDEQFF. In DNA form, the CDR3 reads TGCGCCAGCAGCCTACTGGCCGGGGGTAAGGATGAGCAGTTCTTC.

The genes are TRBV18 and TRBJ2-5; 13 positions match TRBD2. J lost 3 bases, V lost 3 bases, and 1 base had no gene match. The CDR3 runs 15 residues. Germline values: CDR1 KGHSH, CDR2 LQKENI. The CDR3 DNA reads as TGTGCCAGCTCACCTGGGACTAGCGGGGAAGAGACCCAGTACTTC. It translates to CASSPGTSGEETQYF.

This chain connects TRBV11-2 to TRBJ1-2; no clear D. The CDR3 has 12 residues. Trimming cost V 5 bases and J 1 base, with 5 bases left between them. Germline assignment: CDR1 SGHAT and CDR2 FQNNGV. CDR3 region: CASSGSNYGYTF. The CDR3 DNA sequence: TGTGCCAGCAGCGGCAGTAACTATGGCTACACCTTC.

This clone was picked up one time. This sequence joins TRBV24-1 and TRBJ1-5; D may be TRBD1 (5 bases). Germline V lookup: CDR1 KGHDR, CDR2 SFDVKD. The germline V and J ends were trimmed by 2 bases and 5 bases, with 9 bases remaining between them. CDR3 length: 14 residues. The CDR3 sequence is CATSDSGTYQPQHF. Here the CDR3 DNA reads TGTGCCACCAGTGATTCCGGGACTTATCAGCCCCAGCATTTT.

The genes are TRBV5-1 and TRBJ1-1; 7 bases fit TRBD1. Germline V lookup: CDR1 SGHRS, CDR2 YFSETQ. V was clipped by 3 bases and J by 0 bases; unmatched bases: 2. CDR3 size: 14 residues. The CDR3 nucleotides read TGCGCCAGCAGCTGGGACAGCATGAACACTGAAGCTTTCTTT. Encoded protein: CASSWDSMNTEAFF. The variable domain in full, completed from reference TRBV5-1 and TRBJ1-1, reads KAGVTQTPRYLIKTRGQQVTLSCSPISGHRSVSWYQQTPGQGLQFLFEYFSETQRNKGNFPGRFSGRQFSNSRSEMNVSTLELGDSALYLCASSWDSMNTEAFFGQGTRLTVV.

The chain uses TRBV25-1 and TRBJ1-3; D remains ambiguous. Trimming shortened V by 5 bases and J by 0 bases, and 17 bases separated the two germline ends. The CDR3 extends over 17 amino acids. The V gene's germline CDR1 is MGHDK and CDR2 SYGVNS. The CDR3 loop is CASSPRGDTYSGNTIYF. For the CDR3, the DNA is TGTGCCAGCAGTCCCCGCGGAGATACTTACTCTGGAAACACCATATATTTT. Using reference TRBV25-1 and TRBJ1-3 for the parts outside the CDR3, the full variable domain is EADIYQTPRYLVIGTGKKITLECSQTMGHDKMYWYQQDPGMELHLIHYSYGVNSTEKGDLSSESTVSRIRTEHFPLTLESARPSHTSQYLCASSPRGDTYSGNTIYFGEGSWLTVV.

J is TRBJ1-1 and V is TRBV2; a weak D match, TRBD1 (6 bases). The ends were cut back, 6 bases at V and 3 bases at J, with 11 bases in the middle. This CDR3 has 13 amino acids. Germline CDR1 and CDR2: SNHLY and FYNNEI. The CDR3 DNA reads TGTGCCAGCAGGTTGGGGGCTTACACTGAAGCTTTCTTT. This sequence encodes CASRLGAYTEAFF.

This chain connects TRBV7-2 to TRBJ2-5; D might be TRBD2 (5 bases). CDR3 size: 14 residues. Germline CDR1 reads SGHTA; CDR2 reads FQGNSA. Trimming pared 0 bases from V and 4 bases from J, leaving 9 bases between. Here the CDR3 reads CASSLAGSGETQYF. In nucleotides, the CDR3 is TGTGCCAGCAGCTTAGCGGGAAGCGGAGAGACCCAGTACTTC.

The chain links TRBV28 to TRBJ1-1; D uncertain. The V gene lost 5 bases and the J gene lost 2 bases, with 9 bases spanning the gap. Per germline, CDR1 MDHEN and CDR2 SYDVKM. The CDR3 runs to 13 residues. CDR3 protein: CASSLDGNTEAFF. The CDR3 DNA is TGTGCCAGCAGTCTCGACGGTAACACTGAAGCTTTCTTT. The full variable domain, its missing parts supplied by reference TRBV28 and TRBJ1-1, is DVKVTQSSRYLVKRTGEKVFLECVQDMDHENMFWYRQDPGLGLRLIYFSYDVKMKEKGDIPEGYSVSREKKERFSLILESASTNQTSMYLCASSLDGNTEAFFGQGTRLTVV.

V gene TRBV19 combines with J gene TRBJ1-5; D not resolved. V lost 4 bases to trimming and J lost 6 bases, with 7 bases between them. Germline V gene sequence: CDR1 LNHDA, CDR2 SQIVND (reference sequence). This CDR3 is built from 12 residues. The CDR3 nucleotides are TGTGCCAGTAGTAAGGTAGGTCAGCCCCAGCATTTT. Its protein product is CASSKVGQPQHF.

This chain links TRBV9 with TRBJ2-7; D remains unclear. CDR1 and CDR2 (germline): SGDLS, YYNGEE. The CDR3 consists of 14 residues. The V end lost 0 bases, the J end lost 3 bases, and 10 bases lay between the germline ends. Here the CDR3 reads CASSVADGGYEQYF. In nucleotides, the CDR3 is TGTGCCAGCAGCGTAGCTGATGGTGGCTACGAGCAGTACTTC. The variable domain in full, with the rest retrieved from reference TRBV9 and TRBJ2-7, is DSGVTQTPKHLITATGQRVTLRCSPRSGDLSVYWYQQSLDQGLQFLIQYYNGEERAKGNILERFSAQQFPDLHSELNLSSLELGDSALYFCASSVADGGYEQYFGPGTRLTVT.